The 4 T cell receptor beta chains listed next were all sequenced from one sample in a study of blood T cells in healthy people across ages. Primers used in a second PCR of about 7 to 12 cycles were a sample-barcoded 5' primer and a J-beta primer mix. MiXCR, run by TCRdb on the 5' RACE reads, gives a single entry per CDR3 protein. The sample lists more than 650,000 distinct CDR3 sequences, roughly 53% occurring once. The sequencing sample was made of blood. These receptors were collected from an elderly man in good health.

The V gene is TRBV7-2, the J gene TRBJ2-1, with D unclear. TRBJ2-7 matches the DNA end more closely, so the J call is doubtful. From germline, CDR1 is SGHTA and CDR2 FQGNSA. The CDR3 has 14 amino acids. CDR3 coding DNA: TGTGCCAGCAGCCTCAAGAGACTGAGCTACGAGCAGTACTTC. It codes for CASSLKRLSYEQYF.

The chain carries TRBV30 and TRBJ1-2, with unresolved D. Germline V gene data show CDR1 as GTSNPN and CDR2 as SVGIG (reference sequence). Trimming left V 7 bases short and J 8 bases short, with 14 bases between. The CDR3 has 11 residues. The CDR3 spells CASDGWEGYTF. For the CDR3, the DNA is TGTGCCTCCGACGGCTGGGAAGGCTACACCTTC.

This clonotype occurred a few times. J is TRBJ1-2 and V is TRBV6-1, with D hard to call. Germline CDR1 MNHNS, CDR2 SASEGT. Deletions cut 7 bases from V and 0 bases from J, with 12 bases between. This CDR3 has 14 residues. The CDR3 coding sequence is TGTGCCAGCAACATGGGGATCTCTAACTATGGCTACACCTTC. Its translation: CASNMGISNYGYTF.

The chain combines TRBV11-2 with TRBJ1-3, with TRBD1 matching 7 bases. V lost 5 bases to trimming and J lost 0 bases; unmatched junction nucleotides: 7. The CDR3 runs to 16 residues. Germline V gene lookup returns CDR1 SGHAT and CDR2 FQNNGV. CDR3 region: CASSPTTGFSGNTIYF. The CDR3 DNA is TGTGCCAGCAGCCCTACGACAGGGTTCTCTGGAAACACCATATATTTT.